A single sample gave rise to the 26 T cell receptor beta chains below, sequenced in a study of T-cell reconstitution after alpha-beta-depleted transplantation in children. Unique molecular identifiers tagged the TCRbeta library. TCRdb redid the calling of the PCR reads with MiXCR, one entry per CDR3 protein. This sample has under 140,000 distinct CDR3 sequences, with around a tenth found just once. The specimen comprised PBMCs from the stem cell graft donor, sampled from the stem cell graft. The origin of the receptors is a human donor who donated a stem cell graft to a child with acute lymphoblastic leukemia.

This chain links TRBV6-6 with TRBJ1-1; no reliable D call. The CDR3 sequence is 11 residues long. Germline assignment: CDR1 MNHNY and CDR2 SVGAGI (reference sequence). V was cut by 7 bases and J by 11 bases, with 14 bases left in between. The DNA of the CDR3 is TGTGCCAGCACTCTCCTACAGAGGGCTTTCTTT. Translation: CASTLLQRAFF.

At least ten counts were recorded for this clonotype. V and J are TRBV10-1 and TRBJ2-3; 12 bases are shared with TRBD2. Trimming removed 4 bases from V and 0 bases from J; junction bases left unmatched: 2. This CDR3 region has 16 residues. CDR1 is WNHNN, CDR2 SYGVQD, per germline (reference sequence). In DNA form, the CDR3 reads TGCGCCAGCAGTGGGGGGACTAGCGGGAGCACAGATACGCAGTATTTT. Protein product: CASSGGTSGSTDTQYF.

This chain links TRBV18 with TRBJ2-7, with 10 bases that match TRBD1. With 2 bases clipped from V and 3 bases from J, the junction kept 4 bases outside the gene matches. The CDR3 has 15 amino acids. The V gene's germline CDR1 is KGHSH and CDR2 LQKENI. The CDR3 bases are TGTGCCAGCTCACCATTCGGGACAGGGGACTACGAGCAGTACTTC. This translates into CASSPFGTGDYEQYF.

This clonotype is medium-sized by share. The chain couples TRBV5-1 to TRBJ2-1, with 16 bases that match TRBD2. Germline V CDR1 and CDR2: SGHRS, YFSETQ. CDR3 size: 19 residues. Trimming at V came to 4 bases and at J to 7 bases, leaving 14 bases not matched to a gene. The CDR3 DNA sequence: TGCGCCAGCAGCGTCGAACAAGGGACTAGCGGGGGGGCCGTGAATGAGCAGTTCTTC. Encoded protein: CASSVEQGTSGGAVNEQFF.

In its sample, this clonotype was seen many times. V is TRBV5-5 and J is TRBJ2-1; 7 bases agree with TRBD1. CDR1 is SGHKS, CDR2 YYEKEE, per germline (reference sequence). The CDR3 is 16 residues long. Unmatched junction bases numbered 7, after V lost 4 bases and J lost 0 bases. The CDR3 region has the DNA TGTGCCAGCAGCCCCGGGACAGCCCTCTCCTACAATGAGCAGTTCTTC. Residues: CASSPGTALSYNEQFF.

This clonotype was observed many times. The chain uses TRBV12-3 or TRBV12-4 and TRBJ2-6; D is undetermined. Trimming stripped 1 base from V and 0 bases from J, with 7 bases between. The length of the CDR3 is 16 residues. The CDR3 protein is CASSLGSYSGANVLTF. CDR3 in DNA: TGTGCCAGCAGTTTAGGGAGTTACTCTGGGGCCAACGTCCTGACTTTC.

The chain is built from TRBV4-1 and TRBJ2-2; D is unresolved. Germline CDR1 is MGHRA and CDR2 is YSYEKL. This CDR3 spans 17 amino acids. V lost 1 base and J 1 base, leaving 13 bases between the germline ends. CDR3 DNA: TGCGCCAGCAGCCAAGGGCCGGGCCGGCAGAACACCGGGGAGCTGTTTTTT. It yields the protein CASSQGPGRQNTGELFF.

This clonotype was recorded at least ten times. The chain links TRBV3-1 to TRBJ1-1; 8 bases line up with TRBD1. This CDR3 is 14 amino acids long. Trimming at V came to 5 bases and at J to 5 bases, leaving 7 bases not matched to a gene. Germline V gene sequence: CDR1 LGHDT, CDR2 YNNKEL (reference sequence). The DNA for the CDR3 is TGTGCCAGCAGCGGAGACAGGGGTGTAACTGAAGCTTTCTTT. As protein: CASSGDRGVTEAFF.

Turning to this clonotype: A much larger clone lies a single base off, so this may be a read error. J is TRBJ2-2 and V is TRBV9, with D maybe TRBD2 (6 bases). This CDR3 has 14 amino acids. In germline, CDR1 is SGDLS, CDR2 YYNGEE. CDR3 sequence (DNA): TGTGCCAGCAGCGTATCCGGGGGAACCGGGGAGCCGTTTTTT. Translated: CASSVSGGTGEPFF.

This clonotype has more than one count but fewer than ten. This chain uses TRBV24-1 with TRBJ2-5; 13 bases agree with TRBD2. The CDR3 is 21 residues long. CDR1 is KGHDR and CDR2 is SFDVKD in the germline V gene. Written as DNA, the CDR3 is TGTGGGGCCAGTGATTTGAACAGGGGCACCGGGACTAGCGGGAATATTGAGACCCAGTACTTC. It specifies CGASDLNRGTGTSGNIETQYF.

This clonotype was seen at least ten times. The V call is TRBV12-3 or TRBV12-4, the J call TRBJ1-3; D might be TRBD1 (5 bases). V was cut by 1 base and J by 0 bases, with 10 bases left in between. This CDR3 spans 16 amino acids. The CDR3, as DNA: TGTGCCAGCAGTTTAGGGGGACCGGCCTCTGGAAACACCATATATTTT. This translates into CASSLGGPASGNTIYF.

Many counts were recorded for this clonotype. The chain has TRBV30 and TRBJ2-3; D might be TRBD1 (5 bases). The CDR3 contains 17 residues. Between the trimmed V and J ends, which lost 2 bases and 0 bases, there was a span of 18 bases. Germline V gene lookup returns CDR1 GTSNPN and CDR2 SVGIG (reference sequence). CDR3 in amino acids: CAWSPSRQNPSTDTQYF. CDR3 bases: TGTGCCTGGAGTCCTTCGAGACAGAACCCTAGCACAGATACGCAGTATTTT. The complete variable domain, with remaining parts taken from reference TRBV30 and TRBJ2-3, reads SQTIHQWPATLVQPVGSPLSLECTVEGTSNPNLYWYRQAAGRGLQLLFYSVGIGQISSEVPQNLSASRPQDRQFILSSKKLLLSDSGFYLCAWSPSRQNPSTDTQYFGPGTRLTVL.

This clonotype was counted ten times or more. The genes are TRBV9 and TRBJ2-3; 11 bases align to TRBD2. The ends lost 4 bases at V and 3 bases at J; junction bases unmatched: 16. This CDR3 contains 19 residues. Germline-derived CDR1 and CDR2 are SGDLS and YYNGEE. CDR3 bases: TGTGCCAGCAGCCCTCTCCCCTCCCCTAGCGGGGGGAAGACAGATACGCAGTATTTT. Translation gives CASSPLPSPSGGKTDTQYF.

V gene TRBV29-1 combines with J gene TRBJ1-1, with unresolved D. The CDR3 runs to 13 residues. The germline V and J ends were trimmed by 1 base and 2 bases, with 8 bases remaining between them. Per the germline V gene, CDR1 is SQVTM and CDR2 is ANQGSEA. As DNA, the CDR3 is TGCAGCGTTGAAGGCCCCGGTAACACTGAAGCTTTCTTT. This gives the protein CSVEGPGNTEAFF. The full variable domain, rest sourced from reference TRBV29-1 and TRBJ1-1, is SAVISQKPSRDICQRGTSLTIQCQVDSQVTMMFWYRQQPGQSLTLIATANQGSEATYESGFVIDKFPISRPNLTFSTLTVSNMSPEDSSIYLCSVEGPGNTEAFFGQGTRLTVV.

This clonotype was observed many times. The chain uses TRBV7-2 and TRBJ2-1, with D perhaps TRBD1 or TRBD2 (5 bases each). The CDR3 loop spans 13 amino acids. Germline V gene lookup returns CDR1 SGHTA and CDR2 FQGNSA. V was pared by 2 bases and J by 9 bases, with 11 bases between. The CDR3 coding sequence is TGTGCCAGCAGCTTAAGTCGGGGCAGTGAGCAGTTCTTC. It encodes CASSLSRGSEQFF.

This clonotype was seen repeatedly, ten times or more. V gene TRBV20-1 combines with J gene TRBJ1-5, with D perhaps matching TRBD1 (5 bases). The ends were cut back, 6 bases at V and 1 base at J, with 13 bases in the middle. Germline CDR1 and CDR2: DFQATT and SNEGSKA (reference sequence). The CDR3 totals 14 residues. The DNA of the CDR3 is TGCAGTGCCAGTCGGGGGAGGAGCAATCAGCCCCAGCATTTT. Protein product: CSASRGRSNQPQHF.

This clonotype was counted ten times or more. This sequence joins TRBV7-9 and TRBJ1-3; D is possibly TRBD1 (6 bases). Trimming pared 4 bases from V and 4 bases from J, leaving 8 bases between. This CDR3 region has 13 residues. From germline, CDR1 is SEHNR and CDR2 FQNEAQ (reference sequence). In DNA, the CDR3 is TGTGCCAGCAGCTCGGACAGAGGAAACACCATATATTTT. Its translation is CASSSDRGNTIYF.

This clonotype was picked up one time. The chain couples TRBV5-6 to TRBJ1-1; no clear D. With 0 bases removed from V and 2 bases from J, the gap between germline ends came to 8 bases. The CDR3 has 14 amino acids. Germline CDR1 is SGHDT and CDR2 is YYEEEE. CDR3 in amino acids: CASSLGGINTEAFF. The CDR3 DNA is TGTGCCAGCAGCTTGGGAGGGATTAACACTGAAGCTTTCTTT.

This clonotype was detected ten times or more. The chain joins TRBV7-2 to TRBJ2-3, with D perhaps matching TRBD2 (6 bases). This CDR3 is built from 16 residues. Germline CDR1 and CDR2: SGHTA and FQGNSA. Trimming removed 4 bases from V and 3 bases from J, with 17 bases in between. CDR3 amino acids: CASSSSRRRDTDTQYF. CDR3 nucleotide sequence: TGTGCCAGCAGCTCATCTAGGAGGAGGGATACAGATACGCAGTATTTT.

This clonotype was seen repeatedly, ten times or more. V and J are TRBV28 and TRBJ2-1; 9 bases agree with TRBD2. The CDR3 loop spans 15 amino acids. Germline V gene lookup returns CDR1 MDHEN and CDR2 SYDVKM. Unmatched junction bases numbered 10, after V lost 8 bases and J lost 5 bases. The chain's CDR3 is CASVSPGTSNNEQFF. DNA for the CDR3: TGTGCCAGCGTTAGTCCCGGGACTAGCAACAATGAGCAGTTCTTC.

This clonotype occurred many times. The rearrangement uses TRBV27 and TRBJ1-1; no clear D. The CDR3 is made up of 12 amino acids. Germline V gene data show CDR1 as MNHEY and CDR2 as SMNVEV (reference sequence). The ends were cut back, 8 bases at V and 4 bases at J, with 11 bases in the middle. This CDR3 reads CASADTPTEAFF. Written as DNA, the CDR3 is TGTGCCAGCGCTGATACGCCCACTGAAGCTTTCTTT.

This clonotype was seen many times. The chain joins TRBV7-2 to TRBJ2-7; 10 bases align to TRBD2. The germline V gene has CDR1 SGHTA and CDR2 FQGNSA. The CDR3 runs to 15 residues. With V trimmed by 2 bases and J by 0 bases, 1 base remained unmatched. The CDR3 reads CASSLRLAGSYEQYF. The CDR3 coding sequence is TGTGCCAGCAGCTTAAGACTAGCGGGCTCCTACGAGCAGTACTTC.

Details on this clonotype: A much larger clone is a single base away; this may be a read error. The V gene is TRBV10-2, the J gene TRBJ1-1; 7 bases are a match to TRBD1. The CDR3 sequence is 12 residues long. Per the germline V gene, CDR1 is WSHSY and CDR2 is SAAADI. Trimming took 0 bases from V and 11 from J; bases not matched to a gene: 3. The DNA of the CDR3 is TGCGCCAGCAGTGAGTCGACAGGGAGTGCTTTCTTT. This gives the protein CASSESTGSAFF.

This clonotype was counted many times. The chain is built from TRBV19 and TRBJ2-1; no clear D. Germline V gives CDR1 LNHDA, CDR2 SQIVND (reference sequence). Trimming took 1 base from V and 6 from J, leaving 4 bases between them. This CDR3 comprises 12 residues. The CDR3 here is CASSIGANEQFF. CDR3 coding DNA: TGTGCCAGTAGTATAGGGGCCAATGAGCAGTTCTTC.

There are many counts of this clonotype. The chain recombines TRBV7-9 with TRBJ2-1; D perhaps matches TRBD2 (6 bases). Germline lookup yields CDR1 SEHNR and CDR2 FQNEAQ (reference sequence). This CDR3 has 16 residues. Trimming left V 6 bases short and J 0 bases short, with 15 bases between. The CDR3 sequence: CASRGPGTYSYNEQFF. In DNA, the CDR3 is TGTGCCAGCAGGGGACCCGGGACTTACTCCTACAATGAGCAGTTCTTC.

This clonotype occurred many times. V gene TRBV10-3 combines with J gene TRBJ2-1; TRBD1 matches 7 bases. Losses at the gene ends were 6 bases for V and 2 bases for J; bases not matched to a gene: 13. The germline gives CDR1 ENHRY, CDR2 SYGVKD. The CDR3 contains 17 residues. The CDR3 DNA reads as TGTGCCATCAGACAGGGGCCAGCTAGTGGCACCTACAATGAGCAGTTCTTC. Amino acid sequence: CAIRQGPASGTYNEQFF.